This TCR beta chain was identified during a study of blood T cell repertoires in COVID-19. Across the study: The study drew acute and convalescent COVID-19 samples from the United States, Italy and Spain. The analysed material was cDNA or gDNA that came from T cells, B-cell-depleted T cells, or PBMCs.

This CDR3 comprises 15 residues. Germline values: CDR1 SGHTA, CDR2 FQGNSA. The ends were cut back, 1 base at V and 3 bases at J, with 11 bases in the middle. Produced via immunoSEQ multiplex PCR; TCRdb's table is partial and in-frame only. The sample consists of about 400,000 clones, roughly 88% of them appearing once. This clone was observed a single time. Input material: peripheral blood. The chain carries TRBV7-2 and TRBJ2-3; D is ambiguous. The clonotype was recovered from a woman in her 30s with active or convalescent COVID-19. The CDR3: CASSLVLLSTDTQYF. DNA of the CDR3: TGTGCCAGCAGCTTAGTGCTACTGAGTACAGATACGCAGTATTTT.